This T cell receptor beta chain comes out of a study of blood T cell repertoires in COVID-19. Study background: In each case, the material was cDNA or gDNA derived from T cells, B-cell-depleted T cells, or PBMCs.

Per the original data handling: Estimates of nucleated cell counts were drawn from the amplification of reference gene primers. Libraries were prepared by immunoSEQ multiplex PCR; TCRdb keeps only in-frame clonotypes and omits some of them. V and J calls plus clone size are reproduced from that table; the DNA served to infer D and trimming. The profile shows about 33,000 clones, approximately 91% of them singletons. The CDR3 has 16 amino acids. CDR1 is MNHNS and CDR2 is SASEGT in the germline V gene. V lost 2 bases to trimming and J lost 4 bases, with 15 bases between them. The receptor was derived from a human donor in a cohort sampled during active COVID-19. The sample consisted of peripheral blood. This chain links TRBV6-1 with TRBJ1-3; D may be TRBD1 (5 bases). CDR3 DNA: TGTGCCAGCAGTGAATCGGGACTCCTTGGGGGAAACACCATATATTTT. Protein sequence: CASSESGLLGGNTIYF.